The rows below give T cell receptor beta chains drawn from one sample of a study of CD8 T cells in Susac syndrome. TCRdb independently ran MiXCR on the immunoSEQ multiplex PCR reads; one entry per CDR3 protein. The table includes nearly 200,000 distinct CDR3 sequences, nearly 95% detected once. Sequencing was performed on CD4+ T cells from PBMCs. These receptors were taken from a human donor with multiple sclerosis. CDR3s include the opening cysteine and the closing phenylalanine or tryptophan. The order of the fields is J gene, clone size, V gene, D gene, CDR3 DNA, CDR3 protein. The D gene is left open where the match is weak. Clone size is given for some rows only: seen once, a few or many times, or a class if the clone is expanded.

j_gene: TRBJ1-1
abundance: -
v_gene: TRBV6-6
d_gene: -
CDR3nt: TGTGCCAGCAGTTACGAAGGGAGGAACACTGAAGCTTTCTTT
CDR3aa: CASSYEGRNTEAFF

j_gene: TRBJ2-1
abundance: -
v_gene: TRBV24-1
d_gene: TRBD1
CDR3nt: TGTGCCACCAGTGCGGGGACAGGGATCTACAATGAGCAGTTCTTC
CDR3aa: CATSAGTGIYNEQFF

j_gene: TRBJ2-6
abundance: -
v_gene: TRBV24-1
d_gene: -
CDR3nt: TGTGCCACCAGTGGCCCGGGGATCAGCTCTGGGGCCAACGTCCTGACTTTC
CDR3aa: CATSGPGISSGANVLTF

j_gene: TRBJ2-3
abundance: -
v_gene: TRBV7-9
d_gene: -
CDR3nt: TGTGCCAGCAGCTTCTCTAGCCCTGACACAGATACGCAGTATTTT
CDR3aa: CASSFSSPDTDTQYF

j_gene: TRBJ2-3
abundance: -
v_gene: TRBV5-1
d_gene: -
CDR3nt: TGCGCCAGCAGCTTGGACCCTAGCACAGATACGCAGTATTTT
CDR3aa: CASSLDPSTDTQYF

j_gene: TRBJ2-4
abundance: -
v_gene: TRBV3-1
d_gene: -
CDR3nt: TGTGCCAGCGGGGCCGGGGTAGCCAAAAACATTCAGTACTTC
CDR3aa: CASGAGVAKNIQYF

j_gene: TRBJ1-5
abundance: -
v_gene: TRBV2
d_gene: -
CDR3nt: TGTGCCAGCAGGGACAGCCAGGATCAGCCCCAGCATTTT
CDR3aa: CASRDSQDQPQHF

j_gene: TRBJ2-7
abundance: -
v_gene: TRBV4-1
d_gene: TRBD1
CDR3nt: TGCGCCAGCAGCCAAGACGGACAGGCAGTCGAGCAGTACTTC
CDR3aa: CASSQDGQAVEQYF

j_gene: TRBJ2-3
abundance: -
v_gene: TRBV7-2
d_gene: -
CDR3nt: TGTGCCAGCAGCTTACCCGGCCTAGGGGATACGCAGTATTTT
CDR3aa: CASSLPGLGDTQYF

j_gene: TRBJ1-1
abundance: -
v_gene: TRBV20-1
d_gene: -
CDR3nt: TGCAGTGCTAGAGATCACGGATTCACTGAAGCTTTCTTT
CDR3aa: CSARDHGFTEAFF

j_gene: TRBJ1-5
abundance: -
v_gene: TRBV3-1
d_gene: -
CDR3nt: TGTGCCAGCAGCCAGAGCAACGACAATCAGCCCCAGCATTTT
CDR3aa: CASSQSNDNQPQHF

j_gene: TRBJ2-7
abundance: -
v_gene: TRBV6-6
d_gene: -
CDR3nt: TGTGCCAGCAGTTACTCGACGTTGTCCCACGAGCAGTACTTC
CDR3aa: CASSYSTLSHEQYF

j_gene: TRBJ1-2
abundance: once
v_gene: TRBV29-1
d_gene: -
CDR3nt: TGCAGCGTTGAAGGGGGGCTAGGCTACACCTTC
CDR3aa: CSVEGGLGYTF

j_gene: TRBJ1-2
abundance: -
v_gene: TRBV20-1
d_gene: -
CDR3nt: TGCAGTGCTAGAGATGGAGGACAGATATATGGCTACACCTTC
CDR3aa: CSARDGGQIYGYTF

j_gene: TRBJ1-3
abundance: -
v_gene: TRBV3-1
d_gene: -
CDR3nt: TGTGCCAGCAGCCAGCTTAGCTCTGGAAACACCATATATTTT
CDR3aa: CASSQLSSGNTIYF

j_gene: TRBJ2-1
abundance: -
v_gene: TRBV5-6
d_gene: TRBD1
CDR3nt: TGTGCCAGCAGCTCCCACAGGGGATATGAGCAGTTCTTC
CDR3aa: CASSSHRGYEQFF

j_gene: TRBJ2-5
abundance: -
v_gene: TRBV27
d_gene: -
CDR3nt: TGTGCCAGCACCAAGGGGGAACTAGGCGGCGGGACCCAGTACTTC
CDR3aa: CASTKGELGGGTQYF

j_gene: TRBJ1-5
abundance: -
v_gene: TRBV25-1
d_gene: -
CDR3nt: TGTGCCAGCAGTGAAGGAGGGAACCTCAATCAGCCCCAGCATTTT
CDR3aa: CASSEGGNLNQPQHF

j_gene: TRBJ1-2
abundance: once
v_gene: TRBV3-1
d_gene: TRBD1
CDR3nt: TGTGCCAGCAGCCAAGAGGACAGGAACTATGGCTACACCTTC
CDR3aa: CASSQEDRNYGYTF

j_gene: TRBJ2-1
abundance: -
v_gene: TRBV20-1
d_gene: -
CDR3nt: TGCAGTGCTATTCGGGGTACGAATGAGCAGTTCTTC
CDR3aa: CSAIRGTNEQFF

j_gene: TRBJ2-1
abundance: -
v_gene: TRBV6-1
d_gene: TRBD1
CDR3nt: TGTGCCAGCTCCGGACAGGACTACAATGAGCAGTTCTTC
CDR3aa: CASSGQDYNEQFF

j_gene: TRBJ1-2
abundance: -
v_gene: TRBV20-1
d_gene: -
CDR3nt: TGCAGTGCTAGAGTCGCGGATTATGGCTACACCTTC
CDR3aa: CSARVADYGYTF

j_gene: TRBJ1-1
abundance: -
v_gene: TRBV20-1
d_gene: TRBD1
CDR3nt: TGCAGTGCTCCAGACAGGGCGGACACTGAAGCTTTCTTT
CDR3aa: CSAPDRADTEAFF

j_gene: TRBJ1-2
abundance: -
v_gene: TRBV5-1
d_gene: -
CDR3nt: TGCGCCAGCAGACGGACGGATACCTATGGCTACACCTTC
CDR3aa: CASRRTDTYGYTF

j_gene: TRBJ2-1
abundance: -
v_gene: TRBV15
d_gene: -
CDR3nt: TGTGCCACCAGCAGACCCACGGGCGCCTACAATGAGCAGTTCTTC
CDR3aa: CATSRPTGAYNEQFF

j_gene: TRBJ2-7
abundance: -
v_gene: TRBV30
d_gene: -
CDR3nt: TGTGCCTGGACCAAACCCGCGATGGGGGGCGGCTACGAGCAGTACTTC
CDR3aa: CAWTKPAMGGGYEQYF

j_gene: TRBJ2-7
abundance: -
v_gene: TRBV6-6
d_gene: TRBD1
CDR3nt: TGTGCCAGCACCATCATAGGACAGGTCGGCGAGCAGTACTTC
CDR3aa: CASTIIGQVGEQYF